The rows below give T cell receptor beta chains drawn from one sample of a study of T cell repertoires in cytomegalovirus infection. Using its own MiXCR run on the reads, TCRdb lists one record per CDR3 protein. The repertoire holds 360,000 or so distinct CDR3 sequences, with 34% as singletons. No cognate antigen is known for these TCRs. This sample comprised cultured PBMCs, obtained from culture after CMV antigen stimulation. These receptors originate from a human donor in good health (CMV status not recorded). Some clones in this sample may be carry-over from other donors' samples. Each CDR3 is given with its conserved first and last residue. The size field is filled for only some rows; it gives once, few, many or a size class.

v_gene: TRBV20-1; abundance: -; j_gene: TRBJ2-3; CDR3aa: CSARFSPGQGITDTQYF
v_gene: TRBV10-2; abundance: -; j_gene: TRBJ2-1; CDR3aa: CASSGLAGRSYNEQFF
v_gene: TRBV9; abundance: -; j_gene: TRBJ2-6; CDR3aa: CASSVRGRAGANVLTF
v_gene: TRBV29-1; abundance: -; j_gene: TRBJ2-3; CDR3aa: CSVDGLAISTDTQYF
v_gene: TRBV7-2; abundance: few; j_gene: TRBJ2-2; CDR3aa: CASSLNPGLLFYTGELFF
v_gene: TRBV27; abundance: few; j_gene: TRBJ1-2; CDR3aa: CASSLGPKGGLNYGYTF
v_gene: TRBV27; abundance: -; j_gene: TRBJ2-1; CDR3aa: CASSFRTSPQFF
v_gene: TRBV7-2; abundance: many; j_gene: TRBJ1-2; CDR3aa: CASSSTDNYGYTF
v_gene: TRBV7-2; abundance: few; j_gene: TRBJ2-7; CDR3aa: CASSYPPNKYEQYF
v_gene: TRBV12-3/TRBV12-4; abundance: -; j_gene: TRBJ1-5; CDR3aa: CASSLAGTGNQPQHF
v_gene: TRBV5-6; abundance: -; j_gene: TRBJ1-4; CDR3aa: CASSQTASVLEKLFF
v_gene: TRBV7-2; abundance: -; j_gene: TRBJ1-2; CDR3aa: CASSMGTGYGYTF
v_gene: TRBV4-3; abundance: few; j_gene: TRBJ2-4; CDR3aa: CASSQVAGAPNIQYF
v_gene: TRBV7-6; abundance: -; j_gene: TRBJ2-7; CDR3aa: CASSTRLSPSYEQYF
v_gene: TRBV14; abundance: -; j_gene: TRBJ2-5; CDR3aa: CASSQEWNKGTQETQYF
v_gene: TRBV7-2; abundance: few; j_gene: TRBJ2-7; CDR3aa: CASSKPTGTSGSRESYEQYF
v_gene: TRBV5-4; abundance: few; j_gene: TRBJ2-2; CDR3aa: CASSLGVAGNTGELFF
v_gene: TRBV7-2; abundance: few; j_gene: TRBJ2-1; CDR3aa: CASSSPPLVNEQFF
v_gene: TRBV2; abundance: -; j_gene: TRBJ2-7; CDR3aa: CASTRELAGGYEQYF
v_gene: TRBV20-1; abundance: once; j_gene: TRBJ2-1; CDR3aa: CSADNRLAGYNEQFF
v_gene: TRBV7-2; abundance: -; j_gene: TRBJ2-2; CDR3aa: CASVSGTSVAGELFF
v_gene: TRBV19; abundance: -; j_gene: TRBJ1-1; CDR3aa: CASSRTGTGDEAFF
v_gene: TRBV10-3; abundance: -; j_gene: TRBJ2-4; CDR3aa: CAISLAGGDIQYF
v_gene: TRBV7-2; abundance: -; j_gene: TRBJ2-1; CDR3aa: CASSPQWAGAYNEQFF
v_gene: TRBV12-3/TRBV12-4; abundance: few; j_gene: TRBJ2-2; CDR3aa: CASRPTSGITGELFF
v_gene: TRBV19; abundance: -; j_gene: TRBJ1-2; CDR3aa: CASSILRGRPLGYTF
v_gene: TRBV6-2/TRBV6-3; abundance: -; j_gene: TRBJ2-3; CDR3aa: CASSYSTSGRTDTDTQYF
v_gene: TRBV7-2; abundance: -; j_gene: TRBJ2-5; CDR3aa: CASSLGPLAVETQYF
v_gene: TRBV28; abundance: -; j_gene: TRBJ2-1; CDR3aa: CASSHTKSSGRHIEQFF
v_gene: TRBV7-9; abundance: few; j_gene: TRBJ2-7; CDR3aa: CASSLGTRGEQYF
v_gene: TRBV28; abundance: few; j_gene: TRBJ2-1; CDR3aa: CASSTPESYNEQFF
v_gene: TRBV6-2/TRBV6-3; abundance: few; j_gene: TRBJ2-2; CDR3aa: CASSPRLAAYTGELFF
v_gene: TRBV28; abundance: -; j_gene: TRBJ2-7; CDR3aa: CASRPTSAYEQYF
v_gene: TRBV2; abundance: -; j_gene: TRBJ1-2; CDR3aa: CASRGYGLSVYGYTF
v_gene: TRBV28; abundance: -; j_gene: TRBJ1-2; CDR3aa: CASSLQGRDGYTF
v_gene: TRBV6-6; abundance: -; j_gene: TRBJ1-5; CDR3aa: CASRPQGPHQPQHF
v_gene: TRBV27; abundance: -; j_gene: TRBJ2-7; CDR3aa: CASSARLAGGSYEQYF
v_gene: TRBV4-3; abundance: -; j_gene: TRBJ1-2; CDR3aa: CASSFDRRPYGYTF
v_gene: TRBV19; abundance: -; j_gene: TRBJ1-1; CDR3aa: CASSPSDTPIRTFF
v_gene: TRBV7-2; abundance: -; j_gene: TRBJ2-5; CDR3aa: CASSPGLGFETQYF
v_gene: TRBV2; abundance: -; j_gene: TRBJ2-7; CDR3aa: CASRPGNSGTPYEQYF
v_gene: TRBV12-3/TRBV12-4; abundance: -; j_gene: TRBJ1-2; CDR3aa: CASRLPTGRYRGYTF
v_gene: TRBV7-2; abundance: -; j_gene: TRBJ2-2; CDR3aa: CASSGRIQGTGELFF
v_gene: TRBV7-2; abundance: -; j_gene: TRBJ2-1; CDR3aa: CASRVRGQAYNEQFF
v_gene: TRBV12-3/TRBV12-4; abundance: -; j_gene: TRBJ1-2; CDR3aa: CASSPGSSYGYTF